The present TCR beta chain was sequenced within a study of brain T cells in children with intractable seizures. Study-wide results and caveats: Top 50 brain clonotypes included both public and private clones.

Only cases whose brain tissue showed the highest T cell transcript signatures were sequenced. At least one anti-epileptic drug was given before surgery. This clone was seen a few times. Its antigen is unknown. The data were produced by immunoSEQ multiplex PCR, yet TCRdb's version contains in-frame clones alone and is incomplete. The sample shows roughly 2,500 clones, roughly 80% of them seen only once. Germline V gene sequence: CDR1 LNHDA, CDR2 SQIVND (reference sequence). The V gene lost 5 bases and the J gene lost 1 base, with 6 bases spanning the gap. The CDR3 has 12 amino acids. The specimen was resected brain tissue, collected at surgery. The gene calls are TRBV19 and TRBJ2-7, with no clear D. The sequence came from a boy under three years old with hemimegalencephaly and intractable seizures. CDR3 bases: TGTGCCAGTAGTGCCGGGTCCTACGAGCAGTACTTC. Translating it yields CASSAGSYEQYF.